Sequencing of this TCR beta chain was carried out in a study of blood T cells in healthy people across ages. About the research overall: About one barcoded beta molecule per two T cells was captured by template switching.

On this clonotype itself: The junction departs from germline at one end; a sequencing error may be responsible.

The CDR3 is made up of 14 amino acids. CDR1 is MNHEY, CDR2 SVGAGI, per germline. For the second PCR, which ran for 7 to 11 cycles, a sample-barcoded 5' primer and a J-beta primer mix were used. The authors tagged each cDNA molecule using a template-switch adaptor with 12 random nucleotides. TCRdb processed the 5' RACE reads anew with MiXCR; each CDR3 protein has one entry. The table records hundreds of thousands of distinct CDR3 sequences, under 70% of them present only once. The sequenced sample consisted of blood. The chain links TRBV6-5 to TRBJ2-7; tentatively, D is TRBD1 (6 bases). The TCR originated in a man aged 55 to 70 in good health. The CDR3 bases are TGTGCCGGCAGTGGCAGGGGTGTATCCGACGAGCAGTACTTC. Amino acids: CAGSGRGVSDEQYF.